This TCR beta chain was captured in a study of blood T cell repertoires in COVID-19. CDR1 is MDHEN, CDR2 SYDVKM, per germline. The CDR3 is 12 amino acids. Trimming shortened V by 6 bases and J by 2 bases, and 4 bases separated the two germline ends. Produced via immunoSEQ multiplex PCR; TCRdb's table is partial and in-frame only. The profile shows 150,000 to 200,000 clones, approximately 90% of them singletons. The sequence derives from a man between 18 and 29 years old who had recovered from COVID-19. The genes are TRBV28 and TRBJ2-2; D remains unclear. The specimen was peripheral blood. CDR3 loop: CASSFNTGELFF. The CDR3 DNA is TGTGCCAGCAGCTTTAACACCGGGGAGCTGTTTTTT.